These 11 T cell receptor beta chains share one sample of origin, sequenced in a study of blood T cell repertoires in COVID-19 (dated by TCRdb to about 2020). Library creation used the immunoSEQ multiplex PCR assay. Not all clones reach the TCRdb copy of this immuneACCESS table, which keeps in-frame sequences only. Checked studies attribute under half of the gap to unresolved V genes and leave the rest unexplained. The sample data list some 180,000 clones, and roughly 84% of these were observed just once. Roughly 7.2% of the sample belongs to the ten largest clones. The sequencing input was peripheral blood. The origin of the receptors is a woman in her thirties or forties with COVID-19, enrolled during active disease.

The CDR3 region has the DNA TGCGCCAGCAGCCCCGGGACAGGGACCACTGAAGCTTTCTTT. This sequence encodes CASSPGTGTTEAFF. The V and J genes are TRBV5-1 and TRBJ1-1, with 9 bases matching TRBD1. The CDR3 is 14 residues long. Germline V gene lookup returns CDR1 SGHRS and CDR2 YFSETQ. After removal of 4 bases from V and 4 bases from J, the junction contained 5 bases not matched to a gene.

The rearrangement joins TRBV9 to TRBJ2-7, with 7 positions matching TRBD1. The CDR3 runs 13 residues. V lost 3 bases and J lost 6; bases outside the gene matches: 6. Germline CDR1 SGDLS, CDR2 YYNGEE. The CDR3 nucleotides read TGTGCCAGCAGCGGAACGACAGGGTCCGAGCAGTACTTC. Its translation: CASSGTTGSEQYF.

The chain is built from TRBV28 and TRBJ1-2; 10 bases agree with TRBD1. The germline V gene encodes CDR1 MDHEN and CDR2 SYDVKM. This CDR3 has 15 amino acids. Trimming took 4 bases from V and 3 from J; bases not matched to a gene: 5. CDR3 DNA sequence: TGTGCCAGCAGTTCCCCCGGGACAGGGGACTATGGCTACACCTTC. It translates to CASSSPGTGDYGYTF.

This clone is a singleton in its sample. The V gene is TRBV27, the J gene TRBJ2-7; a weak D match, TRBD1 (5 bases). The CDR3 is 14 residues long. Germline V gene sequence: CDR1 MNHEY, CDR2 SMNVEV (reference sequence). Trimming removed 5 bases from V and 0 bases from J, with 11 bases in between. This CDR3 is CASSLTVSSYEQYF. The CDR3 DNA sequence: TGTGCCAGCAGTCTGACAGTAAGCTCCTACGAGCAGTACTTC.

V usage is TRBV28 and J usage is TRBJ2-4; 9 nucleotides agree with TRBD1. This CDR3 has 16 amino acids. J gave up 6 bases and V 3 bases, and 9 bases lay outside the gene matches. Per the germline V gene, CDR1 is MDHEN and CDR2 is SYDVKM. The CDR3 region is CASSFSDRGWVNIQYF. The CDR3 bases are TGTGCCAGCAGTTTCTCGGACAGGGGTTGGGTAAACATTCAGTACTTC.

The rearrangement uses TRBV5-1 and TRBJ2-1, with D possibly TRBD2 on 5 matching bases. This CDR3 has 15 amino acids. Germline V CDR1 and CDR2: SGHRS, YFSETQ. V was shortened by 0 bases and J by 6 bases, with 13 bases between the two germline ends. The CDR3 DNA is TGCGCCAGCAGCTTGGCCTTTGGTGAGGGCAATGAGCAGTTCTTC. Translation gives CASSLAFGEGNEQFF.

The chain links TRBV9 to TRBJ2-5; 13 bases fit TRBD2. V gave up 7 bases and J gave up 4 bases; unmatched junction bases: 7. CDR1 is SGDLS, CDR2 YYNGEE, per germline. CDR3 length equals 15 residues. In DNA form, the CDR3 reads TGTGCCAGCGGATGGACTAGCGGGAGCTTAGAGACCCAGTACTTC. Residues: CASGWTSGSLETQYF. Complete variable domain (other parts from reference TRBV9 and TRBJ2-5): DSGVTQTPKHLITATGQRVTLRCSPRSGDLSVYWYQQSLDQGLQFLIQYYNGEERAKGNILERFSAQQFPDLHSELNLSSLELGDSALYFCASGWTSGSLETQYFGPGTRLLVL.

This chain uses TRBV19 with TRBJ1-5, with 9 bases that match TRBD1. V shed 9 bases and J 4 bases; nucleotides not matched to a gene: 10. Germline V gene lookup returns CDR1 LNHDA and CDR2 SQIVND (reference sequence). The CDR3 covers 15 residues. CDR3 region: CASRTGGRDNQPQHF. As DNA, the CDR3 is TGTGCCAGCCGCACAGGGGGCAGGGATAATCAGCCCCAGCATTTT.

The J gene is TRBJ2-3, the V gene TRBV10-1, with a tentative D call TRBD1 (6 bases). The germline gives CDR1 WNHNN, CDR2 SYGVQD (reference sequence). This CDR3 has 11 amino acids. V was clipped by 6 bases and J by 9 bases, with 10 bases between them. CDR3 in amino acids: CASRQGRTQYF. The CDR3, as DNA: TGCGCCAGCAGACAGGGACGAACGCAGTATTTT.

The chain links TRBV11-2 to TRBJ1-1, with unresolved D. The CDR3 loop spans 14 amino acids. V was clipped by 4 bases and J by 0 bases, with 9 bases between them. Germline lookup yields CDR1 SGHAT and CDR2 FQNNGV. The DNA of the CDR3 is TGTGCCAGCAGCTCCGGGTGGGTGAACACTGAAGCTTTCTTT. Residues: CASSSGWVNTEAFF.

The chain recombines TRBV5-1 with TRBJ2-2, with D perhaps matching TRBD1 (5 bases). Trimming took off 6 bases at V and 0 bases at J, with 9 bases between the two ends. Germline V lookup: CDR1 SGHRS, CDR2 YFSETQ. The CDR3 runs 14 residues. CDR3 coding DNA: TGCGCCAGCACCTGGACAACGAACACCGGGGAGCTGTTTTTT. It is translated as CASTWTTNTGELFF.